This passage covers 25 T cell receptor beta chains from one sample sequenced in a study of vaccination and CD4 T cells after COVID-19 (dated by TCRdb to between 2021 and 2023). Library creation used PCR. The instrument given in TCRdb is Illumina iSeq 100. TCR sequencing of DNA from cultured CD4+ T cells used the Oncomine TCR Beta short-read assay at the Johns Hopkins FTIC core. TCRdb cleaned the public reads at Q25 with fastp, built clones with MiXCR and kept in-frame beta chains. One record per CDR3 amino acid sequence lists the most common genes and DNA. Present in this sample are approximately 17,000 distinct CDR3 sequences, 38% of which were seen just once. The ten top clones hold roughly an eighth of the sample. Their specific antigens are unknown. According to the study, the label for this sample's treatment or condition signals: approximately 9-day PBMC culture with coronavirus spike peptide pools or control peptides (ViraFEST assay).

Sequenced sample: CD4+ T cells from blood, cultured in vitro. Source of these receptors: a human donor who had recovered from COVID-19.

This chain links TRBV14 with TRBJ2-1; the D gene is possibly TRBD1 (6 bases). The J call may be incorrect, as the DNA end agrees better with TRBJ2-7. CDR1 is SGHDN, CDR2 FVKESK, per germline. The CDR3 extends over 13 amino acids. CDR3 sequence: CASSNRESYEQYF. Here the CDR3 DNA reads TGTGCCAGCAGCAACAGGGAAAGTTACGAGCAGTACTTC.

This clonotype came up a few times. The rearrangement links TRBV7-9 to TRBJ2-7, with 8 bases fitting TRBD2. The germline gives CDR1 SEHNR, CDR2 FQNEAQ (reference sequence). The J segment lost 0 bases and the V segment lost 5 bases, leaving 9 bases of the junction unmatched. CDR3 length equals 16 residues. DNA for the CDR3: TGTGCCAGCAGCACGCTAGCGGGCTCATCCTCCTACGAGCAGTACTTC. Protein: CASSTLAGSSSYEQYF.

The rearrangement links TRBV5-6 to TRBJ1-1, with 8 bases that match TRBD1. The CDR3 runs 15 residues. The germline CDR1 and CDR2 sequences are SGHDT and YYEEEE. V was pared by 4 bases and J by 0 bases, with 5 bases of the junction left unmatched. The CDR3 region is CASSPGTGMNTEAFF. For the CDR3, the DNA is TGTGCCAGCAGCCCTGGGACAGGAATGAACACTGAAGCTTTCTTT.

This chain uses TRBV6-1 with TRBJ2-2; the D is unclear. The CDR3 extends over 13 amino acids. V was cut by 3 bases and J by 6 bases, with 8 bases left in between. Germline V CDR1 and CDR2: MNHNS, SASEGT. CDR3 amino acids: CASSEDLAGELFF. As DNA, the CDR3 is TGTGCCAGCAGTGAGGACCTGGCCGGGGAGCTGTTTTTT.

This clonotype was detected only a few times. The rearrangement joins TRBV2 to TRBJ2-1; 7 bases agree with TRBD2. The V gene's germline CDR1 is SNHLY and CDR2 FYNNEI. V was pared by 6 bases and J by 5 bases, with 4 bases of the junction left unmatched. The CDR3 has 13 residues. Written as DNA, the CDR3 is TGTGCCAGCAGATCCGGGAGGAACAATGAGCAGTTCTTC. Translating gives CASRSGRNNEQFF.

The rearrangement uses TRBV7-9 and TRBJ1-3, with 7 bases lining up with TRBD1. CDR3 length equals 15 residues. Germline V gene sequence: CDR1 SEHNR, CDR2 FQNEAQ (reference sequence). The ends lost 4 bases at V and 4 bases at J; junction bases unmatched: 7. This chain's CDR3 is CASSSFDRAGNTIYF. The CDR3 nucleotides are TGTGCCAGCAGCTCATTTGACAGGGCGGGAAACACCATATATTTT.

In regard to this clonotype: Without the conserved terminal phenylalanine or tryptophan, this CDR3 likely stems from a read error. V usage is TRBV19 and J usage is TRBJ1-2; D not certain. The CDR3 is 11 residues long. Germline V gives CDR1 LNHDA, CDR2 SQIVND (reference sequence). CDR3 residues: CASTGWDGYTL. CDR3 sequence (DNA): TGTGCGTCGACGGGGTGGGATGGCTACACCTTA.

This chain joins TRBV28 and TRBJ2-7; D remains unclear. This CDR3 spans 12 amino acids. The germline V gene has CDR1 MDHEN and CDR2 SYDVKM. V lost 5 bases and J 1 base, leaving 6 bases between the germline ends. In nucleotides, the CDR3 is TGTGCCAGCAGTCGCACATCCTACGAGCAGTACTTC. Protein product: CASSRTSYEQYF. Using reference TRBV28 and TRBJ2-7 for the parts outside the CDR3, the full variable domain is DVKVTQSSRYLVKRTGEKVFLECVQDMDHENMFWYRQDPGLGLRLIYFSYDVKMKEKGDIPEGYSVSREKKERFSLILESASTNQTSMYLCASSRTSYEQYFGPGTRLTVT.

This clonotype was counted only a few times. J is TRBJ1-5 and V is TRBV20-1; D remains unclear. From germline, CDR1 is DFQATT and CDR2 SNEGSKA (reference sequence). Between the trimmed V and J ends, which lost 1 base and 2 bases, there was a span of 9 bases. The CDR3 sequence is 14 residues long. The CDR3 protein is CSARGQLGNQPQHF. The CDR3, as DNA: TGCAGTGCTAGAGGGCAGTTGGGCAATCAGCCCCAGCATTTT.

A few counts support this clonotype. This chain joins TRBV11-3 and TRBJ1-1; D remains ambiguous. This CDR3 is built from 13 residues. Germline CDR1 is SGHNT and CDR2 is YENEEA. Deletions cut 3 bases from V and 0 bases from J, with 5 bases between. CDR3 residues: CASSLRVNTEAFF. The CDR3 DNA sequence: TGTGCCAGCAGCTTGAGAGTGAACACTGAAGCTTTCTTT.

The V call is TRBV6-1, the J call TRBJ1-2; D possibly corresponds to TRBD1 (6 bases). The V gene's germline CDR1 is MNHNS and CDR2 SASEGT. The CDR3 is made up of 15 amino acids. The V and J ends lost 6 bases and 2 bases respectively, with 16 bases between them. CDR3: CASSEAGVLNYGYTF. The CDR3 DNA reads TGTGCCAGCAGCGAGGCAGGGGTACTCAACTATGGCTACACCTTC.

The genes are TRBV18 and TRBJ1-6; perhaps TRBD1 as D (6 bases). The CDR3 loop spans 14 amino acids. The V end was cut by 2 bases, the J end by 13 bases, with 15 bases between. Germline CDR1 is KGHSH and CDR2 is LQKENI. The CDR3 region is CASSPVEGGVPLHF. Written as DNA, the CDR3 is TGTGCCAGCTCACCAGTAGAAGGGGGAGTCCCCCTCCACTTT.

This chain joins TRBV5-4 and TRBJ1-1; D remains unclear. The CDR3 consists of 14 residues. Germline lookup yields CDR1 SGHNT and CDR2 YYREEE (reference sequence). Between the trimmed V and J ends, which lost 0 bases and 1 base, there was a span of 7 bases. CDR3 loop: CASSLDVGNTEAFF. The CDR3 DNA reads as TGTGCCAGCAGCTTGGATGTAGGGAACACTGAAGCTTTCTTT. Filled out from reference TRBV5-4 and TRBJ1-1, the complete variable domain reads ETGVTQSPTHLIKTRGQQVTLRCSSQSGHNTVSWYQQALGQGPQFIFQYYREEENGRGNFPPRFSGLQFPNYSSELNVNALELDDSALYLCASSLDVGNTEAFFGQGTRLTVV.

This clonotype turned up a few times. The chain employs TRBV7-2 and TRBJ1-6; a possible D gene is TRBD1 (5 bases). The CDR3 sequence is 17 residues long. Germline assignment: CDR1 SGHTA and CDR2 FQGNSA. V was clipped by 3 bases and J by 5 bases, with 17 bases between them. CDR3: CASSFLAGSGHNSPLHF. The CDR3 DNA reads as TGTGCCAGCAGCTTTTTGGCAGGGTCGGGTCATAATTCACCCCTCCACTTT.

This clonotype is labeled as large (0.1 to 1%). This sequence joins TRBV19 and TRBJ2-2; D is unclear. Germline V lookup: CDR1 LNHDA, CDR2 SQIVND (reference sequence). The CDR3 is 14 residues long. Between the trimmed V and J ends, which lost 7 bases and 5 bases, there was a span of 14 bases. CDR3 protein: CASINPVGTGELFF. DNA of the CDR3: TGTGCCAGTATCAACCCGGTGGGGACCGGGGAGCTGTTTTTT.

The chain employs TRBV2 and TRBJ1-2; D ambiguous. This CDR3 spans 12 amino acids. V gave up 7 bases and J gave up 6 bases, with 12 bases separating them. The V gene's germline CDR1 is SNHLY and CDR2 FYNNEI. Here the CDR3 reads CASKFYFNGYTF. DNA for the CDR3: TGTGCCAGCAAGTTTTATTTCAATGGCTACACCTTC.

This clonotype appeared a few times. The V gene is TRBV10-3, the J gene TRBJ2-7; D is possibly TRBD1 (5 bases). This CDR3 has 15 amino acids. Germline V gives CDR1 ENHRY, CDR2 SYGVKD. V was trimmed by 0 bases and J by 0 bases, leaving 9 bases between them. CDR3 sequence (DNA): TGTGCCATCAGTGAGTCGAGCGACAGCTCCTACGAGCAGTACTTC. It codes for CAISESSDSSYEQYF.

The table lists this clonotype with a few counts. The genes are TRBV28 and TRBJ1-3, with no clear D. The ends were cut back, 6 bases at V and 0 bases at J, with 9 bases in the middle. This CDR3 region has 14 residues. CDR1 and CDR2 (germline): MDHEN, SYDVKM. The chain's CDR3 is CASSDINSGNTIYF. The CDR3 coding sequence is TGTGCCAGCAGCGACATAAACTCTGGAAACACCATATATTTT. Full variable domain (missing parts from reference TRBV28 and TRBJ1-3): DVKVTQSSRYLVKRTGEKVFLECVQDMDHENMFWYRQDPGLGLRLIYFSYDVKMKEKGDIPEGYSVSREKKERFSLILESASTNQTSMYLCASSDINSGNTIYFGEGSWLTVV.

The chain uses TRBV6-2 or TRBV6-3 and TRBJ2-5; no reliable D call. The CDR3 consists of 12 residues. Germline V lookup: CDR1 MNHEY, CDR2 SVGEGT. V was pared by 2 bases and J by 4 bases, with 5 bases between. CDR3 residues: CASSYATETQYF. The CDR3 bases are TGTGCCAGCAGTTACGCTACAGAGACCCAGTACTTC.

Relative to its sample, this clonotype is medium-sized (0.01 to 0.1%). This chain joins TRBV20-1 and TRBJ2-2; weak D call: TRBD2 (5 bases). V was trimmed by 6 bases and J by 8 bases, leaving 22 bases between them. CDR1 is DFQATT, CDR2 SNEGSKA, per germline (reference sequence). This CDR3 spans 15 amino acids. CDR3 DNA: TGCAGTGCCAAAAGAGGGCATCCAGAGGTTGGGGAGCTGTTTTTT. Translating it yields CSAKRGHPEVGELFF.

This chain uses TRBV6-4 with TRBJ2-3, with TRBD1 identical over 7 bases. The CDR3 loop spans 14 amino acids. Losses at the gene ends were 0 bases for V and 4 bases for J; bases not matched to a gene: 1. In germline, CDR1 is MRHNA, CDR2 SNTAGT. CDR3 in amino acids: CASSDSTGPDTQYF. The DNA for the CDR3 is TGTGCCAGCAGTGACTCGACAGGGCCAGATACGCAGTATTTT.

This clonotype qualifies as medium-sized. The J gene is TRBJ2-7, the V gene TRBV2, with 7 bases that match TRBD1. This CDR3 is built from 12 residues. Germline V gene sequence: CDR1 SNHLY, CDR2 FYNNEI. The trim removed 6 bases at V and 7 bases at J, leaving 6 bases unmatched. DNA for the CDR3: TGTGCCAGCAGCCGGGGACAGAGTGAGCAGTACTTC. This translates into CASSRGQSEQYF.

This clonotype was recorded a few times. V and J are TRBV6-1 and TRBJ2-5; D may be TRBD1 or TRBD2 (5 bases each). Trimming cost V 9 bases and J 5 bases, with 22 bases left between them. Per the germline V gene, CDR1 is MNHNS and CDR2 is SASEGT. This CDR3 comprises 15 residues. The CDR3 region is CASTRRGARLETQYF. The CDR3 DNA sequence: TGTGCCAGTACGAGGCGAGGGGCTCGCCTGGAGACCCAGTACTTC.

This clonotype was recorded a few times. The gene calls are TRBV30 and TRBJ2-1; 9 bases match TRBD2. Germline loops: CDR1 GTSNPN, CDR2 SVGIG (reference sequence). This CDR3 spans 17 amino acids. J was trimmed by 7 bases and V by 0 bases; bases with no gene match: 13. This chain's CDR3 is CAWSVTPLWREGNEQFF. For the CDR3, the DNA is TGTGCCTGGAGTGTCACCCCCCTTTGGCGGGAGGGTAATGAGCAGTTCTTC.

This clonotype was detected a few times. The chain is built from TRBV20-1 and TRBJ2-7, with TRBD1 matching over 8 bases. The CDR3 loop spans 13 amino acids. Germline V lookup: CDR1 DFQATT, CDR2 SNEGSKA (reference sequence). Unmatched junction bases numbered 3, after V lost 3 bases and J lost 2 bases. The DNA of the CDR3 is TGCAGTGCTAGCAGGGACAGGCCCTACGAGCAGTACTTC. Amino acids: CSASRDRPYEQYF.